These T cell receptor beta chains were read from a single sample in a study of blood T cell repertoires in COVID-19. TCRdb's copy holds only in-frame clones and misses some; the assay was immunoSEQ multiplex PCR. The sample includes around 170,000 clones, 70% to 90% of them seen just once. The sequenced material came from peripheral blood. The receptors were sampled from a man in his sixties with acute or convalescent COVID-19. CDR3s include the opening cysteine and the closing phenylalanine or tryptophan. A D gene is named only where the DNA matches it firmly.

j_gene	v_gene	d_gene	CDR3aa
TRBJ2-3	TRBV9	.	CASSVVGGKTQYF
TRBJ2-1	TRBV11-2	TRBD2	CASSLDGTSGGLKIYNEQFF
TRBJ2-5	TRBV5-5	.	CASSSGEKGETQYF
TRBJ1-6	TRBV14	.	CASTAQGNSPLHF
TRBJ2-7	TRBV14	TRBD1	CASSRQGTYEQYF
TRBJ1-5	TRBV24-1	.	CATSDLQGRESSNQPQHF
TRBJ1-5	TRBV12-3/TRBV12-4	.	CASSPSSNQPQHF
TRBJ2-1	TRBV5-1	.	CASSLPGRDLVNNEQFF
TRBJ1-1	TRBV5-4	.	CASSPLTGNTEAFF
TRBJ1-3	TRBV7-9	TRBD1	CASSLGQSNTIYF